Presented here are 9 T cell receptor beta chains from one specimen sequenced in a study of neurological immune-mediated disorders. One entry per CDR3 protein results from TCRdb running MiXCR on the 5' RACE reads. The data contain about 41,000 distinct CDR3 sequences, 2% to 3% of them seen just once; the ten biggest clones take up 9% to 15%. Sequencing was carried out using PBMCs. The receptors were gathered from a man younger than 40 with multiple sclerosis.

This clonotype was seen ten or more times. The rearrangement links TRBV5-1 to TRBJ1-6; D is unresolved. CDR1 and CDR2 from the germline V gene are SGHRS and YFSETQ. The CDR3 contains 15 residues. V was cut by 5 bases and J by 5 bases, with 14 bases left in between. CDR3 residues: CASRAGSYDNSPLHF. The CDR3 bases are TGCGCCAGCAGAGCAGGAAGCTATGATAATTCACCCCTCCACTTT.

This clonotype was found many times. This CDR3 is CASSVEVGGINTGELFF. CDR3 bases: TGTGCCAGCAGCGTAGAGGTTGGAGGGATTAACACCGGGGAGCTGTTTTTT. This chain links TRBV9 with TRBJ2-2, with D maybe TRBD2 (6 bases). V lost 0 bases and J 2 bases, leaving 14 bases between the germline ends. CDR1 and CDR2 from the germline V gene are SGDLS and YYNGEE. The CDR3 spans 17 residues.

This clonotype was picked up many times. The rearrangement uses TRBV6-5 and TRBJ1-1; D unclear. This CDR3 region has 13 residues. Trimming cost V 0 bases and J 3 bases, with 5 bases left between them. The germline gives CDR1 MNHEY, CDR2 SVGAGI. In nucleotides, the CDR3 is TGTGCCAGCAGTTACTCGTGGGACACTGAAGCTTTCTTT. Translated, it gives CASSYSWDTEAFF.

This rearrangement joins TRBV6-6 to TRBJ2-1; D unclear. Between the trimmed V and J ends, which lost 0 bases and 8 bases, there was a span of 2 bases. Germline values: CDR1 MNHNY, CDR2 SVGAGI (reference sequence). This CDR3 is 11 amino acids long. The CDR3 nucleotides read TGTGCCAGCAGTTACTCGGATGAGCAGTTCTTC. Translated, it gives CASSYSDEQFF.

Many counts were recorded for this clonotype. The chain combines TRBV5-1 with TRBJ2-7; 8 bases line up with TRBD1. CDR3 size: 16 residues. After removal of 1 base from V and 5 bases from J, the junction contained 11 bases not matched to a gene. Per the germline V gene, CDR1 is SGHRS and CDR2 is YFSETQ. Here the CDR3 DNA reads TGCGCCAGCAGCTTGTCGGTTCAACAGGGGGTCGACGAGCAGTACTTC. Translating gives CASSLSVQQGVDEQYF.

This clonotype was picked up a small number of times. A read error may explain this, as a much larger clone is one base away. V usage is TRBV7-2 and J usage is TRBJ2-7; 8 bases agree with TRBD2. Losses at the gene ends were 5 bases for V and 9 bases for J; bases not matched to a gene: 12. The length of the CDR3 is 14 residues. Germline loops: CDR1 SGHTA, CDR2 FQGNSA. The CDR3 here is CASSPQRGREAQYF. The CDR3 DNA reads TGTGCCAGCAGCCCCCAGCGGGGGAGGGAAGCGCAGTACTTC.

This clonotype was detected ten times or more. The chain combines TRBV7-2 with TRBJ1-1; no clear D gene. The CDR3 runs 17 residues. V dropped 2 bases and J dropped 0 bases, with 16 bases sitting between them. Germline V gene sequence: CDR1 SGHTA, CDR2 FQGNSA. In DNA, the CDR3 is TGTGCCAGCAGCTTATTCGTTTCGGGAGGGCTGAACACTGAAGCTTTCTTT. It specifies CASSLFVSGGLNTEAFF. The full variable domain, rest sourced from reference TRBV7-2 and TRBJ1-1, is GAGVSQSPSNKVTEKGKDVELRCDPISGHTALYWYRQSLGQGLEFLIYFQGNSAPDKSGLPSDRFSAERTGGSVSTLTIQRTQQEDSAVYLCASSLFVSGGLNTEAFFGQGTRLTVV.

This clonotype was seen ten or more times. The V gene is TRBV20-1, the J gene TRBJ2-3; 10 bases match TRBD2. CDR1 and CDR2 (germline): DFQATT, SNEGSKA (reference sequence). The CDR3 is 15 amino acids. The V segment lost 3 bases and the J segment 6 bases; nucleotides outside the gene matches: 9. Written as DNA, the CDR3 is TGCAGTGCTAGGGAAAGCGGGAGGGCCGAGGATACGCAGTATTTT. This sequence encodes CSARESGRAEDTQYF.

Relative to its sample, this clonotype is medium-sized. The V call is TRBV6-2 or TRBV6-3, the J call TRBJ2-1; the D is unclear. This CDR3 comprises 13 residues. Trimming shortened V by 2 bases and J by 2 bases, and 4 bases separated the two germline ends. Germline values: CDR1 MNHEY, CDR2 SVGEGT. The CDR3 here is CASSYDTYNEQFF. For the CDR3, the DNA is TGTGCCAGCAGTTACGACACCTACAATGAGCAGTTCTTC.